This T cell receptor beta chain was sequenced during a study of cytomegalovirus exposure and HLA in healthy donors. Study context: HLA-typed donors were the source of 83 million or so unique TCRs, which an early data release held.

Points from the study as a whole: The listing of approximately 160 TCR beta chains classed them as cytomegalovirus-associated.

Germline V CDR1 and CDR2: PRHDT, FYEKMQ (reference sequence). The CDR3 consists of 15 residues. V was cut by 0 bases and J by 5 bases, with 11 bases left in between. Donors were nominally healthy when sampled, though unrecorded immune exposures were likely. As to this clone: Its target is unknown.

PCR used 60 Vbeta primers and 13 Jbeta primers. The repertoire was sequenced with immunoSEQ multiplex PCR; TCRdb's copy has only in-frame clones and lacks some. In the table there are 180,000 or so clones, 75% to 80% of which are singletons. The sequence derives from a man aged 50 to 60 in good health and CMV-seropositive. The chain combines TRBV13 with TRBJ1-3; no definite D call. The sample comprised PBMCs. CDR3 DNA: TGTGCCAGCAGCTTAGGCCGAACCAAGCGAAACACCATATATTTT. Translating gives CASSLGRTKRNTIYF. The full variable domain, with the rest looked up from reference TRBV13 and TRBJ1-3, is AAGVIQSPRHLIKEKRETATLKCYPIPRHDTVYWYQQGPGQDPQFLISFYEKMQSDKGSIPDRFSAQQFSDYHSELNMSSLELGDSALYFCASSLGRTKRNTIYFGEGSWLTVV.